This T cell receptor (beta chain) comes out of a study of radiotherapy plus CTLA-4 blockade in lung cancer. Overall study context: Among all patients, around 19% showed objective responses, while 30% to 35% had disease control. General study results and limits: Researchers report tumor-derived TCR clones expanding in blood after radiotherapy plus ipilimumab. How blood T cell clones changed early, along with interferon-beta, reportedly forecast response best.

In regard to this clone: The antigen remains unidentified.

CDR3 length: 13 amino acids. Germline CDR1 and CDR2: MNHNY and SVGAGI (reference sequence). Trimming stripped 7 bases from V and 2 bases from J, with 10 bases between. Assay used: immunoSEQ multiplex PCR; TCRdb lists only in-frame clones, some missing. Among 83,000 or so clones listed, less than 90% were seen once. The rearrangement links TRBV6-6 to TRBJ2-3; no clear D gene. The origin of this receptor is a human donor with non-small cell lung cancer who had stable disease on radiotherapy plus ipilimumab. The sample was peripheral blood, taken from a patient treated with radiotherapy plus ipilimumab. The CDR3 DNA reads as TGTGCCAGCACCTACCTTTACACAGATACGCAGTATTTT. Its protein product is CASTYLYTDTQYF.